This T cell receptor beta chain came from a study of T cells in Graves' hyperthyroidism and ophthalmopathy. Background on the study: Peripheral blood was drawn at first diagnosis, prior to all treatment.

Study results and limitations: Blood also showed most of the thyroid clonotypes that were expanded above 0.001. The model made its ophthalmopathy prediction, and onset followed a median about 6 months later.

CDR3 length: 15 residues. V shed 3 bases, J shed 0 bases, and the junction held 1 base outside the gene matches. Amplified TCR beta CDR3 regions came from RNA transcripts. The TCR CDR3 was amplified in a first-round RT-PCR using the HTBI primer set. TCRdb recomputed calls from the multiplex PCR reads with MiXCR, one row per CDR3 protein. The sample carries under 400,000 distinct CDR3 sequences, under 25% recorded once. This clonotype was picked up many times. Its antigen remains unidentified. The source material was blood. The origin of this receptor is a woman in her forties or fifties with Graves' hyperthyroidism. This chain links TRBV12-3 or TRBV12-4 with TRBJ1-5; 8 positions agree with TRBD1. CDR3 DNA: TGTGCCAGCAGTTTTGACAGGGGTAGCAATCAGCCCCAGCATTTT. It specifies CASSFDRGSNQPQHF.